This T cell receptor (beta chain) was found in a study of CD8+ T cells in alopecia areata. The overall study: Tofacitinib treatment spanned 6 to 18 months, with 6 months off drug afterward. Whole-study results and caveats: A great number of expanded lesional clones endured in scalp and blood during tofacitinib.

This clone has a handful of counts. Its cognate antigen is unknown. J gave up 10 bases and V 7 bases, and 9 bases lay outside the gene matches. The germline V gene has CDR1 SQVTM and CDR2 ANQGSEA. The CDR3 is made up of 14 amino acids. Treatment: oral pan-JAK inhibitor, 5-10 mg twice daily. Individuals with alopecia areata gave both lesional scalp punch biopsies and peripheral blood for collection. cDNA serving as the sequencing template came from extracted, reverse transcribed RNA. Produced via immunoSEQ multiplex PCR; TCRdb's table is partial and in-frame only. This sample yields roughly 100,000 clones, of which roughly two thirds are seen a single time; about 16% belongs to the top ten.

This clonotype originated in a human donor with alopecia areata. The chain recombines TRBV29-1 with TRBJ2-1, with 14 bases matching TRBD2. Sample: CD8+ T cells sorted from blood, taken at week 4, from a patient treated with tofacitinib. The CDR3: CSGKGLAGDGEQFF. The CDR3, as DNA: TGCAGCGGAAAGGGACTAGCGGGGGACGGGGAGCAGTTCTTC.